This T cell receptor (beta chain) was sequenced for a study of shared T cell receptors in the human thymus (dated by TCRdb to about 2021). With respect to the entire study: The study examined how self-reactive, shared T-cell receptor alpha chains are generated in the human thymus.

CDR1 SNHLY and CDR2 FYNNEI were looked up in the germline V gene. The CDR3 goes from the cysteine to the phenylalanine over 17 residues. The kept DNA is CDR3 alone, 51 bases in frame from the first base. Germline trimming amounts to 7 bases on V and 3 bases on J, with 17 as the count of junction bases outside the gene matches. The protocol used for the library was the immunoSEQ multiplex PCR assay. As stored in TCRdb, this immuneACCESS dataset retains in-frame rearrangements with V and J assigned. A fraction of the clones does not appear; measured against another copy, unresolved V genes explain less than half of the discrepancy, and the remainder lacks a known reason. The sample table records roughly 550,000 clones; 75% to 85% of these occur just once. Together, the top ten hold roughly 0.013% of the sample. The sample holds a few counts of this clone. It has no known antigen specificity. Base qualities are missing; no much larger clone stands one base away.

The sample was also reused in another study, on human thymus T cells. Per that second paper: In Finland, the donors were immunologically healthy infants who were having open corrective cardiac surgery for congenital heart defects. The thymus tissue came from surgical resects taken out during corrective cardiac surgery. Usage of V and J gene segments appeared to be biased in both the thymic and the peripheral blood repertoires. Highly overlapping thymic TCR repertoires among unrelated individuals were reported in the related research. The study used about eight infant thymus samples plus four related peripheral blood samples to characterize TCR alpha and beta repertoires. The infant donors were roughly 7 to 250 days old, and the cohort included six males and a couple of females. Thymocytes were released mechanically from tissue and stored at -70 °C as pellets of 10-30 million cells. A QIAsymphony instrument was used to extract genomic DNA from the frozen cell pellets. The immunoSEQ multiplex PCR assay was used to amplify the TCRB and TCRAD loci from a standardized amount of quality-controlled genomic DNA. The amplicons spanned the V(D)J region and were long enough to cover the CDR3 and allow V and J genes to be identified. Through the commercial immunoSEQ service, the amplicons were sequenced on an Illumina platform. Primer bias and sequencing errors were corrected using previously described methods, and TCRAD and TCRB definitions followed the IMGT database. immunoSEQ Analyzer 3.0 and VDJTools were used for repertoire analysis, which covered basic statistics, V/J segment usage, diversity estimates, rarefaction and pairwise overlap. Diversity was estimated using the Chao1, ChaoE, Efron-Thisted, Shannon and inverse Simpson indices, and was also estimated on datasets down-sampled to the size of the smallest sample. For repertoire overlap, CDR3 nucleotide sequence, V gene and J gene had to match strictly, and clustering was done by Jaccard-based multidimensional scaling. On average, thymus samples yielded 650,000 to 1,000,000 unique TCRB clonotypes, whereas blood samples yielded about 80,000.

Recombination joined TRBV2 with TRBJ1-2; TRBD1 matches 7 bases in the middle. Sequenced: thymocytes. This receptor was obtained from a boy under three years old with a congenital heart defect. Donor details come from another sample of the same person, matched by shared clones. The CDR3 reads as follows: CASTKRPRQGRDYGYTF. The nucleotide sequence reads TGTGCCAGCACTAAAAGACCCCGACAGGGTAGAGACTATGGCTACACCTTC.